This T cell receptor (beta chain) stems from a study of graft-versus-host responses after intestinal transplantation. In the case of this clone: The antigen is undetermined.

Regarding the study as a whole: The authors found GvH clones in recipient marrow, some appearing first in ileum or blood.

TCRdb's copy holds only in-frame clones and misses some; the assay was immunoSEQ multiplex PCR. The table shows under 95,000 clones, with more than 70% occurring only once. The source was unstimulated CD8+ T cells sorted from spleen or lymph node cells, collected before intestinal transplant. The origin of this receptor is a human donor who received an intestinal transplant.

The CDR3 nucleotides are TGTGCCAGCAGCTTACTCGGCGAGGGGGCAGATACGCAGTATTTT. Amino acids: CASSLLGEGADTQYF. V usage is TRBV11-2 and J usage is TRBJ2-3; TRBD1 might be the D (6 bases). This CDR3 is 15 amino acids long. The germline V gene has CDR1 SGHAT and CDR2 FQNNGV. Trimming removed 2 bases at V and 4 bases at J, with 13 bases between.